This T cell receptor beta chain derives from a study of cytomegalovirus exposure and HLA in healthy donors. V lost 5 bases, J lost 0 bases, and 2 bases stayed unmatched. CDR1 SNHLY and CDR2 FYNNEI come from the germline V gene. The CDR3 totals 14 residues. 60 Vbeta and 13 Jbeta primers were used in PCR. Libraries were prepared by immunoSEQ multiplex PCR; TCRdb keeps only in-frame clonotypes and omits some of them. The sample carries 20,000 to 25,000 clones, 79% recorded once. This TCR was recovered from a male donor in good health and CMV-seronegative. Material: PBMCs. This chain links TRBV2 with TRBJ2-5, with 8 bases matching TRBD2. This chain's CDR3 is CASSSGGYQETQYF. For the CDR3, the DNA is TGTGCCAGCAGTAGCGGGGGTTACCAAGAGACCCAGTACTTC.